A single sample is the source of the 10 T cell receptor beta chains below, sequenced in a study of blood T cell repertoires in COVID-19. Measured with immunoSEQ multiplex PCR; TCRdb has only the in-frame clones, and not every one. The sample contains some 400,000 clones, approximately 77% of which appear only once. Material: peripheral blood. All receptors come from a human donor with acute or convalescent COVID-19. The donor label of this sample is uncertain.

The chain combines TRBV6-5 with TRBJ2-1; D is possibly TRBD2 (7 bases). Germline V gene lookup returns CDR1 MNHEY and CDR2 SVGAGI. The V end lost 3 bases, the J end lost 5 bases, and 17 bases lay between the germline ends. The CDR3 sequence is 16 residues long. CDR3 DNA: TGTGCCAGCAGTTATTCTAGGGGGGGGACGAACAATGAGCAGTTCTTC. Amino acids: CASSYSRGGTNNEQFF.

This chain links TRBV6-5 with TRBJ1-4, with 7 bases that match TRBD1. Germline loops: CDR1 MNHEY, CDR2 SVGAGI. The CDR3 totals 15 residues. J gave up 8 bases and V 0 bases, and 6 bases lay outside the gene matches. The CDR3 sequence is CASSYSRDSREKLFF. The CDR3 DNA reads as TGTGCCAGCAGTTACTCGAGGGACAGTCGGGAAAAACTGTTTTTT.

This chain links TRBV6-5 with TRBJ2-5, with TRBD1 matching 7 bases. Germline trimming cut 5 bases from V and 1 base from J; bases unmatched to any gene: 4. Germline V gene sequence: CDR1 MNHEY, CDR2 SVGAGI. The CDR3 totals 14 residues. The CDR3 here is CASSHRTGQETQYF. The DNA of the CDR3 is TGTGCCAGCAGTCACCGGACAGGCCAAGAGACCCAGTACTTC.

The chain joins TRBV14 to TRBJ1-1, with no clear D. Per germline, CDR1 SGHDN and CDR2 FVKESK. With 2 bases removed from V and 1 base from J, the gap between germline ends came to 11 bases. This CDR3 region has 15 residues. The CDR3 reads CASSQSPSRNTEAFF. In DNA, the CDR3 is TGTGCCAGCAGCCAAAGTCCCTCCAGGAACACTGAAGCTTTCTTT.

V usage is TRBV24-1 and J usage is TRBJ2-1; 7 nucleotides agree with TRBD2. Germline V gene lookup returns CDR1 KGHDR and CDR2 SFDVKD. V lost 7 bases, J lost 5 bases, and 1 base stayed unmatched. The CDR3 has 12 amino acids. The CDR3 DNA reads TGTGCCACCAGCGGGACTAACAATGAGCAGTTCTTC. Protein sequence: CATSGTNNEQFF.

The chain uses TRBV11-3 and TRBJ2-1, with D possibly matching TRBD1 (6 bases). The CDR3 is 13 residues long. Trimming left V 5 bases short and J 4 bases short, with 9 bases between. Per germline, CDR1 SGHNT and CDR2 YENEEA. CDR3 sequence: CASSPQGYNEQFF. The CDR3 bases are TGTGCCAGCAGCCCACAGGGATACAATGAGCAGTTCTTC.

The chain is built from TRBV27 and TRBJ1-3; 9 bases match TRBD1. CDR1 and CDR2 from the germline V gene are MNHEY and SMNVEV (reference sequence). The CDR3 is 15 amino acids. V was pared by 3 bases and J by 2 bases, with 2 bases of the junction left unmatched. CDR3 in DNA: TGTGCCAGCAGTTTCAGGACAGGGGCTGGAAACACCATATATTTT. Translated: CASSFRTGAGNTIYF.

This clone came up once. This rearrangement joins TRBV9 to TRBJ2-1, with a tentative D call TRBD1 (5 bases). Looked up from germline, CDR1 is SGDLS and CDR2 is YYNGEE. CDR3 length equals 15 residues. V dropped 4 bases and J dropped 3 bases, with 14 bases sitting between them. CDR3 amino acids: CASSPRGALYNEQFF. The CDR3 DNA sequence: TGTGCCAGCAGCCCCCGTGGGGCCCTCTACAATGAGCAGTTCTTC.

The V gene is TRBV6-5, the J gene TRBJ2-5; 8 nucleotides agree with TRBD1. V shed 6 bases and J 2 bases; nucleotides not matched to a gene: 8. The CDR3 runs 15 residues. CDR1 and CDR2 from the germline V gene are MNHEY and SVGAGI. CDR3 sequence reads: CASRMETGGQETQYF. CDR3 DNA sequence: TGTGCCAGCAGAATGGAAACAGGGGGACAAGAGACCCAGTACTTC.

The CDR3 DNA reads TGCGCCAGCAGCTTGACCCAGGGTAGAAGCACGCAGTATTTT. Amino acids: CASSLTQGRSTQYF. J is TRBJ2-3 and V is TRBV5-1, with a weak D call TRBD1 (5 bases). Trimming removed 1 base from V and 9 bases from J, with 15 bases in between. The V gene's germline CDR1 is SGHRS and CDR2 YFSETQ. There are 14 residues in the CDR3.